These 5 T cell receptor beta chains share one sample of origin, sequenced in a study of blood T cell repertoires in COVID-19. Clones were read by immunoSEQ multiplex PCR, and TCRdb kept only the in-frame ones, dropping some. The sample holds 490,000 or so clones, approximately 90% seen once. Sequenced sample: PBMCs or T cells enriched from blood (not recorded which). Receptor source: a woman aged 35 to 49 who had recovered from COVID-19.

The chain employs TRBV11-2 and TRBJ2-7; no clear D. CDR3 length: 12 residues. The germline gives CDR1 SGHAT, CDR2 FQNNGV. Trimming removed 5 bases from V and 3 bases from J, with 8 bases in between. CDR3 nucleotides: TGTGCCAGCAGCCTACTGGTCTACGAGCAGTACTTC. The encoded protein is CASSLLVYEQYF.

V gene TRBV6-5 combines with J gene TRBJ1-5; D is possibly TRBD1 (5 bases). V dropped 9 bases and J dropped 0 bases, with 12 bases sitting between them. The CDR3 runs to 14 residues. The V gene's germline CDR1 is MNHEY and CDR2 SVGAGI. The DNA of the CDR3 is TGTGCCAGTGAAGGGGCAGTTAGCAATCAGCCCCAGCATTTT. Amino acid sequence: CASEGAVSNQPQHF.

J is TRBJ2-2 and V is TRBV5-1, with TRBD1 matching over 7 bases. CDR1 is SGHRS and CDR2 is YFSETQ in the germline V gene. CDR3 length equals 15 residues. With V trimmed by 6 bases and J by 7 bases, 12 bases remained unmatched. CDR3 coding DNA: TGCGCCAGCACTCCGCGAACAGGGGATAACGGGGAGCTGTTTTTT. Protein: CASTPRTGDNGELFF. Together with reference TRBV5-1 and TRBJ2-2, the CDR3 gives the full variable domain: KAGVTQTPRYLIKTRGQQVTLSCSPISGHRSVSWYQQTPGQGLQFLFEYFSETQRNKGNFPGRFSGRQFSNSRSEMNVSTLELGDSALYLCASTPRTGDNGELFFGEGSRLTVL.

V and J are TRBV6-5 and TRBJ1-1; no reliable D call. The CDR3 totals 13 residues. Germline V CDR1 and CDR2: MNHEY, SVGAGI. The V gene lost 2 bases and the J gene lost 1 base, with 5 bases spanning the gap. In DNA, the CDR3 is TGTGCCAGCAGTTACCCAGAGAACACTGAAGCTTTCTTT. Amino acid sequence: CASSYPENTEAFF.

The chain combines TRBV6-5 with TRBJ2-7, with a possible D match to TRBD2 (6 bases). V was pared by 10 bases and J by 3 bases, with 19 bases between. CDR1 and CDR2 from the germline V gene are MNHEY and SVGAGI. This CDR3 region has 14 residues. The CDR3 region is CATARTTTYYEQYF. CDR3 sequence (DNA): TGTGCCACCGCTCGGACTACCACCTACTACGAGCAGTACTTC.